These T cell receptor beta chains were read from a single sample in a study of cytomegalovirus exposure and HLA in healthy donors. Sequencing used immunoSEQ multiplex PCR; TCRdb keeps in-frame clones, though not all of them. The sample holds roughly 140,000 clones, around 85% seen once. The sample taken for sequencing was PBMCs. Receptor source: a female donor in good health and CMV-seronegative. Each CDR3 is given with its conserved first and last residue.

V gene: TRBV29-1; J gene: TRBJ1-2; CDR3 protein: CSVSDRRYGYTF
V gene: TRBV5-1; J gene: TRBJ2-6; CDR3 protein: CASSLVGSGSGANVLTF
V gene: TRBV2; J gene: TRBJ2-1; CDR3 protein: CAAGVYNEQFF
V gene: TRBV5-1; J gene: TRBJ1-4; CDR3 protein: CASSFDGGTNEKLFF
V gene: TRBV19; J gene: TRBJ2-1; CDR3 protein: CASNLSGRSEQFF
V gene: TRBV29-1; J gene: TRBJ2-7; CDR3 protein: CSVIGASYEQYF
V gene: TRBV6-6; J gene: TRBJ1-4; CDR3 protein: CASSYPNEGNEKLFF
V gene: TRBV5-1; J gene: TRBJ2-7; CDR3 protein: CASSLTTGDSYEQYF
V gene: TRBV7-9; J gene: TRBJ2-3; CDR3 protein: CASSLEEFRQDTQYF
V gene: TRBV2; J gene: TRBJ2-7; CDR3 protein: CASRVGTGGYEQYF
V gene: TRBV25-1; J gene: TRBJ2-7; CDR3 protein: CASNRDRGSYEQYF
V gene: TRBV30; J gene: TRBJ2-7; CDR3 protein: CAWGTNEQYF
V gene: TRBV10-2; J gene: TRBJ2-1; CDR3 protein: CASSEVLSYNEQFF
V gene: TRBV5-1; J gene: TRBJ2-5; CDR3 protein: CASTTGTSGRVGETQYF
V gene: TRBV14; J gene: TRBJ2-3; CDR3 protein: CASSQDRGYTQYF
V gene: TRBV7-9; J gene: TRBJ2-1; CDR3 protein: CASSLEGLNNEQFF
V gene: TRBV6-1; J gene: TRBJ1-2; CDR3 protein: CASTLGRVGGYTF
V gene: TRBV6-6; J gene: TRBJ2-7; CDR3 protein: CASSFTGYEQYF
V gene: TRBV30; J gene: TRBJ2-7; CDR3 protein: CAWSVGGEGTEQYF
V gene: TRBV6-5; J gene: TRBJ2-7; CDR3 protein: CASSYQREESYEQYF
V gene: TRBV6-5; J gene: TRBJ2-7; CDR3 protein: CASSYRFSLAYEQYF
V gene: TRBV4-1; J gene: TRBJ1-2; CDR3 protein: CASSLRDRGYWGYTF
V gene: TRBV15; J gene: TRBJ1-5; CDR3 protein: CATSRGQVVQPQHF
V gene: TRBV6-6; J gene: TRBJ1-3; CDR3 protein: CASSYSGGPGNTIYF
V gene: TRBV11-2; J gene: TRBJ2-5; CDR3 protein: CASSVEGTALQETQYF
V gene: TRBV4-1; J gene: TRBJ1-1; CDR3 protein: CASSQPVNTEAFF
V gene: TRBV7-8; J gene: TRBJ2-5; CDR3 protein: CASSLQGAEETQYF
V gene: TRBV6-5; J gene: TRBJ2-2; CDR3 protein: CASRTSLNTGELFF